The 19 T cell receptor beta chains in this list originate from one sample, sequenced in a study of CD8 T cells in Susac syndrome. Roughly 0.5 to 1 ug RNA was reverse transcribed with random hexamers. TCRdb reprocessed the immunoSEQ multiplex PCR reads via MiXCR and lists one record per CDR3 protein. The sample contains about 210,000 distinct CDR3 sequences, approximately 95% of which appear only once. The sequencing input was CD4+ T cells from PBMCs. Receptor source: a human donor with multiple sclerosis.

This clonotype was observed a single time. In DNA form, the CDR3 reads TGCAGTGCGAAACAGGGTCCGGAGACCCAGTACTTC. Its translation: CSAKQGPETQYF. The rearrangement joins TRBV20-1 to TRBJ2-5; maybe TRBD1 (6 bases). The CDR3 loop spans 12 amino acids. Looked up from germline, CDR1 is DFQATT and CDR2 is SNEGSKA (reference sequence). V shed 6 bases and J shed 5 bases, with 13 bases lying between them.

This clonotype was seen a single time. The J gene is TRBJ1-1, the V gene TRBV20-1, with TRBD1 identical over 9 bases. Trimming removed 5 bases from V and 1 base from J; junction bases left unmatched: 11. This CDR3 has 16 amino acids. Germline V gives CDR1 DFQATT, CDR2 SNEGSKA (reference sequence). CDR3: CSALGDRAGANTEAFF. The CDR3 nucleotides are TGCAGTGCTCTCGGGGACAGGGCTGGGGCGAACACTGAAGCTTTCTTT.

J is TRBJ1-4 and V is TRBV6-6; tentatively, D is TRBD1 (5 bases). This CDR3 is 14 amino acids long. CDR1 and CDR2 from the germline V gene are MNHNY and SVGAGI (reference sequence). V lost 6 bases to trimming and J lost 5 bases, with 13 bases between them. Here the CDR3 reads CASSRDAGNEKLFF. The CDR3 DNA sequence: TGTGCCAGCAGCAGGGACGCCGGCAATGAAAAACTGTTTTTT.

The chain combines TRBV12-3 or TRBV12-4 with TRBJ2-3; D not resolved. CDR3 length: 13 amino acids. V dropped 6 bases and J dropped 0 bases, with 7 bases sitting between them. The CDR3 nucleotides are TGTGCCAGCAGGGCCGCGAGCACAGATACGCAGTATTTT. This sequence encodes CASRAASTDTQYF.

The gene calls are TRBV7-3 and TRBJ2-2, with a possible D match to TRBD2 (7 bases). Germline assignment: CDR1 SGHTA and CDR2 FQGTGA. This CDR3 spans 14 amino acids. Trimming took off 7 bases at V and 4 bases at J, with 13 bases between the two ends. The CDR3 DNA sequence: TGTGCCAGCAATACGGGGGGCCCCACCGGGGAGCTGTTTTTT. It is translated as CASNTGGPTGELFF.

The rearrangement joins TRBV6-2 or TRBV6-3 to TRBJ1-5, with D possibly TRBD1 on 6 matching bases. CDR3 length: 14 amino acids. CDR1 is MNHEY and CDR2 is SVGEGT in the germline V gene. Trimming left V 4 bases short and J 3 bases short, with 10 bases between. CDR3 sequence reads: CASSSGQTNQPQHF. The CDR3 coding sequence is TGTGCCAGCAGTTCTGGACAGACCAATCAGCCCCAGCATTTT.

The V gene is TRBV29-1, the J gene TRBJ2-4; 8 positions match TRBD1. V was pared by 7 bases and J by 15 bases, with 11 bases of the junction left unmatched. There are 11 residues in the CDR3. Germline V gene data show CDR1 as SQVTM and CDR2 as ANQGSEA. Here the CDR3 DNA reads TGCAGCGGGGAAGGACAGGGAAGGGCGTACTTC. Translating it yields CSGEGQGRAYF. The whole variable domain, remainder taken from reference TRBV29-1 and TRBJ2-4, is SAVISQKPSRDICQRGTSLTIQCQVDSQVTMMFWYRQQPGQSLTLIATANQGSEATYESGFVIDKFPISRPNLTFSTLTVSNMSPEDSSIYLCSGEGQGRAYFGAGTRLSVL.

The chain couples TRBV7-8 to TRBJ2-5; D perhaps matches TRBD1 (5 bases). Germline V lookup: CDR1 SGHVS, CDR2 FQNEAQ. CDR3 size: 16 residues. The germline V and J ends were trimmed by 2 bases and 5 bases, with 18 bases remaining between them. Written as DNA, the CDR3 is TGTGCCAGCAGCTTAATGGGGCGAGGAGTTGGGGAGACCCAGTACTTC. As protein: CASSLMGRGVGETQYF.

The genes are TRBV25-1 and TRBJ1-2; TRBD1 matches 8 bases. Looked up from germline, CDR1 is MGHDK and CDR2 is SYGVNS. V was pared by 6 bases and J by 3 bases, with 6 bases of the junction left unmatched. The CDR3 has 14 amino acids. CDR3 in amino acids: CASRKTGDDYGYTF. The DNA for the CDR3 is TGTGCCAGCAGAAAGACAGGGGACGACTATGGCTACACCTTC.

The CDR3 nucleotides read TGTGCCAGCTCACCACGACAGGGAGACGGGGAGCTGTTTTTT. It translates to CASSPRQGDGELFF. V is TRBV18 and J is TRBJ2-2, with 7 positions matching TRBD1. Losses at the gene ends were 1 base for V and 7 bases for J; bases not matched to a gene: 3. The CDR3 spans 14 residues. Germline values: CDR1 KGHSH, CDR2 LQKENI.

This chain joins TRBV15 and TRBJ2-7, with TRBD1 identical over 7 bases. The CDR3 spans 16 residues. Germline V gene sequence: CDR1 LNHNV, CDR2 YYDKDF (reference sequence). The ends lost 2 bases at V and 4 bases at J; junction bases unmatched: 11. Here the CDR3 DNA reads TGTGCCACCAGCAGATCCCCTAAGGACAGGTCATACGAGCAGTACTTC. Amino acids: CATSRSPKDRSYEQYF.

The chain carries TRBV7-3 and TRBJ2-1, with D tentatively TRBD2 (6 bases). Trimming removed 1 base at V and 4 bases at J, with 11 bases between. The CDR3 consists of 15 residues. Germline V lookup: CDR1 SGHTA, CDR2 FQGTGA. The CDR3 DNA follows: TGTGCCAGCAGCTTAAACGGGGGTCCTTACAATGAGCAGTTCTTC. It yields the protein CASSLNGGPYNEQFF.

V usage is TRBV30 and J usage is TRBJ2-7; tentatively, D is TRBD1 or TRBD2 (6 bases each). V lost 4 bases and J lost 3, with 22 bases in between. This CDR3 contains 16 residues. Germline V CDR1 and CDR2: GTSNPN, SVGIG (reference sequence). Here the CDR3 reads CAWTSPGSGAFYEQYF. The DNA for the CDR3 is TGTGCCTGGACCTCACCCGGGTCGGGGGCTTTCTACGAGCAGTACTTC.

The rearrangement uses TRBV20-1 and TRBJ1-6, with 7 bases matching TRBD1. CDR1 and CDR2 (germline): DFQATT, SNEGSKA (reference sequence). The CDR3 length is 13 residues. Germline trimming cut 6 bases from V and 10 bases from J; bases unmatched to any gene: 9. This CDR3 is CSANDRVGSPLHF. The CDR3 coding sequence is TGCAGTGCAAATGACAGGGTAGGATCACCCCTCCACTTT.

The rearrangement uses TRBV9 and TRBJ2-1; D not certain. Trimming pared 0 bases from V and 7 bases from J, leaving 20 bases between. Looked up from germline, CDR1 is SGDLS and CDR2 is YYNGEE. The CDR3 totals 17 residues. CDR3 sequence (DNA): TGTGCCAGCAGCGTAGAGGTATTAGCCCTACCCGGTAATGAGCAGTTCTTC. Its translation: CASSVEVLALPGNEQFF. Complete variable domain (other parts from reference TRBV9 and TRBJ2-1): DSGVTQTPKHLITATGQRVTLRCSPRSGDLSVYWYQQSLDQGLQFLIQYYNGEERAKGNILERFSAQQFPDLHSELNLSSLELGDSALYFCASSVEVLALPGNEQFFGPGTRLTVL.

This rearrangement joins TRBV20-1 to TRBJ1-6; D gene uncertain. CDR1 and CDR2 (germline): DFQATT, SNEGSKA (reference sequence). The CDR3 totals 13 residues. Trimming stripped 3 bases from V and 10 bases from J, with 13 bases between. CDR3 residues: CSASIGQGSPLHF. In DNA, the CDR3 is TGCAGTGCTAGTATAGGGCAAGGATCACCCCTCCACTTT.

The V and J genes are TRBV20-1 and TRBJ2-7; tentative D call: TRBD2 (5 bases). The germline CDR1 and CDR2 sequences are DFQATT and SNEGSKA (reference sequence). V gave up 3 bases and J gave up 0 bases, with 12 bases separating them. This CDR3 is built from 14 residues. The DNA for the CDR3 is TGCAGTGCTAGGCGGACTCAAAGCTCCTACGAGCAGTACTTC. Residues: CSARRTQSSYEQYF.

The V and J genes are TRBV2 and TRBJ2-6; unclear D gene. CDR3 length equals 14 residues. Germline V gene sequence: CDR1 SNHLY, CDR2 FYNNEI. Trimming left V 6 bases short and J 3 bases short, with 9 bases between. The CDR3 bases are TGTGCCAGCAGGCCGAGTGGTGGGGCCAACGTCCTGACTTTC. Protein sequence: CASRPSGGANVLTF.

This chain connects TRBV30 to TRBJ1-1, with a weak D call TRBD1 (5 bases). The V gene's germline CDR1 is GTSNPN and CDR2 SVGIG (reference sequence). The CDR3 is made up of 13 amino acids. Trimming took off 4 bases at V and 1 base at J, with 10 bases between the two ends. CDR3 protein: CAWTGHWNTEAFF. CDR3 sequence (DNA): TGTGCCTGGACCGGACACTGGAACACTGAAGCTTTCTTT.